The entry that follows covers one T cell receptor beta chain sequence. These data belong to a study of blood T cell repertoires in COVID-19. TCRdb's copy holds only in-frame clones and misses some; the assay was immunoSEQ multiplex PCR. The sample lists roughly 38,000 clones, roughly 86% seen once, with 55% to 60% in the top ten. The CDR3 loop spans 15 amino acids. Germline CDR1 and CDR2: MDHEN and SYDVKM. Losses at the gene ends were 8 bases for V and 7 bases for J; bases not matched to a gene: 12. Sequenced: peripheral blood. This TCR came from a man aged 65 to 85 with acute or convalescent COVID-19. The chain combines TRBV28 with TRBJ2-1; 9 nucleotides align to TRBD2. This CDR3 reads CASYSGGRDSNEQFF. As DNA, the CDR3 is TGTGCCAGCTATTCGGGCGGGAGGGATTCTAATGAGCAGTTCTTC. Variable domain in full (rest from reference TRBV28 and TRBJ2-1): DVKVTQSSRYLVKRTGEKVFLECVQDMDHENMFWYRQDPGLGLRLIYFSYDVKMKEKGDIPEGYSVSREKKERFSLILESASTNQTSMYLCASYSGGRDSNEQFFGPGTRLTVL.